The next 7 T cell receptor beta chains were all read from a single sample in a study of PD-1 blockade in classical Hodgkin lymphoma. Produced via immunoSEQ multiplex PCR; TCRdb's table is partial and in-frame only. The table includes approximately 28,000 clones, 70% to 80% detected once. All patients relapsed after autologous stem cell transplantation, and brentuximab vedotin exposure varied. Thawed PBMCs yielded CD4+ T cells through magnetic negative selection. Source: CD4+ T cells from blood, taken at baseline. The receptors were gathered from a human donor with classical Hodgkin lymphoma.

The V call is TRBV6-1, the J call TRBJ2-7; tentatively, D is TRBD1 or TRBD2 (6 bases each). Trimming cost V 3 bases and J 4 bases, with 19 bases left between them. From germline, CDR1 is MNHNS and CDR2 SASEGT. The CDR3 totals 16 residues. The CDR3 protein is CASSEFRGASGYEQYF. DNA of the CDR3: TGTGCCAGCAGTGAGTTTAGGGGGGCATCTGGATACGAGCAGTACTTC.

The chain uses TRBV7-6 and TRBJ2-7; weak D call: TRBD2 (6 bases). The V gene's germline CDR1 is SGHVS and CDR2 FNYEAQ. This CDR3 region has 13 residues. Trimming shortened V by 5 bases and J by 7 bases, and 15 bases separated the two germline ends. CDR3 region: CASSPLWGVEQYF. The CDR3 nucleotides are TGTGCCAGCAGCCCGCTCTGGGGGGTTGAGCAGTACTTC.

This clone was detected once. V and J are TRBV11-2 and TRBJ1-3, with D possibly being TRBD1 (5 bases). With 0 bases removed from V and 4 bases from J, the gap between germline ends came to 10 bases. Per germline, CDR1 SGHAT and CDR2 FQNNGV. This CDR3 contains 15 residues. The CDR3 coding sequence is TGTGCCAGCAGCTTAGATAAGGGGCCCGGAAACACCATATATTTT. Amino acid sequence: CASSLDKGPGNTIYF.

This rearrangement joins TRBV5-1 to TRBJ2-3; 9 bases agree with TRBD2. J was trimmed by 1 base and V by 0 bases; bases with no gene match: 3. Germline-derived CDR1 and CDR2 are SGHRS and YFSETQ. The CDR3 covers 16 residues. This chain's CDR3 is CASSLVAGDGTDTQYF. DNA of the CDR3: TGCGCCAGCAGCTTGGTAGCGGGGGACGGCACAGATACGCAGTATTTT.

This chain links TRBV6-1 with TRBJ2-7; no reliable D call. Germline V gives CDR1 MNHNS, CDR2 SASEGT. CDR3 length: 13 residues. The V and J ends lost 3 bases and 3 bases respectively, with 9 bases between them. The CDR3 spells CASSEGSFYEQYF. CDR3 DNA: TGTGCCAGCAGTGAGGGCAGTTTCTACGAGCAGTACTTC.

This clone was counted between two and nine times. The V gene is TRBV7-9, the J gene TRBJ2-7; D might be TRBD2 (5 bases). Germline assignment: CDR1 SEHNR and CDR2 FQNEAQ (reference sequence). CDR3 length: 14 amino acids. V gave up 3 bases and J gave up 2 bases, with 11 bases separating them. CDR3 nucleotide sequence: TGTGCCAGCAGCTTTCAAGCGGCTACCTACGAGCAGTACTTC. This encodes CASSFQAATYEQYF.

The rearrangement links TRBV7-9 to TRBJ2-7; 9 nucleotides align to TRBD1. Germline V gene lookup returns CDR1 SEHNR and CDR2 FQNEAQ (reference sequence). Trimming cost V 5 bases and J 2 bases; bases outside gene matches: 13. The CDR3 is 17 residues long. The CDR3 coding sequence is TGTGCCAGCAGCCCTAGTAGGTGGCGGGACAGGGCCTACGAGCAGTACTTC. Translation gives CASSPSRWRDRAYEQYF.